Sequencing of this T cell receptor (beta chain) was carried out in a study of early stage breast cancer tumors. The wider study: About 70% of the 16 invasive tumors were ER+, PR+ and HER2-.

Sequenced by immunoSEQ multiplex PCR; TCRdb stores in-frame clones only, minus some. The sample consists of tens of thousands of clones, roughly 78% of them appearing once. This receptor was identified in a person aged 35-49 years with breast cancer. The source material was blood.

The CDR3 sequence: CAFRGRDYGYTF. The DNA of the CDR3 is TGTGCCTTTCGGGGGCGGGACTATGGCTACACCTTC. V usage is TRBV30 and J usage is TRBJ1-2, with a tentative D call TRBD1 (6 bases). The germline V gene encodes CDR1 GTSNPN and CDR2 SVGIG (reference sequence). The CDR3 is 12 amino acids. V was shortened by 7 bases and J by 3 bases, with 12 bases between the two germline ends.